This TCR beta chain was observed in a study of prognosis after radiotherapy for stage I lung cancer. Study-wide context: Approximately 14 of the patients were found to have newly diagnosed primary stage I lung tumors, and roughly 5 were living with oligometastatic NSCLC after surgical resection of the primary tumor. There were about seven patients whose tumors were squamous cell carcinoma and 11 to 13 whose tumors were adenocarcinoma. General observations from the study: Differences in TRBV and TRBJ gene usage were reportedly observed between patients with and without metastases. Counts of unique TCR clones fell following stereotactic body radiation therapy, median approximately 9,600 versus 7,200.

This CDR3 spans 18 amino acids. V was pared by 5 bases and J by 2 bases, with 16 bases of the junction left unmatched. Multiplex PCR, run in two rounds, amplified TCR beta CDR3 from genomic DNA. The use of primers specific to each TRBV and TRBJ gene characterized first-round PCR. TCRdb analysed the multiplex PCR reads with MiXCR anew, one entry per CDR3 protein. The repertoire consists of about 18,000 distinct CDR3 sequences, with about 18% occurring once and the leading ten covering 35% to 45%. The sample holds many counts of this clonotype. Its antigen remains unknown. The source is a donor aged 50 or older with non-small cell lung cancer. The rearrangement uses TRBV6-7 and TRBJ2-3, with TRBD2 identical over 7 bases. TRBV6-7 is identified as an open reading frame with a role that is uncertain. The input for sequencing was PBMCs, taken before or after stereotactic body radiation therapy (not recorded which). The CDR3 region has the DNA TGTGCCAGCAGTAAAGACCTACGAATGGGAGGGTACACAGATACGCAGTATTTT. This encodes CASSKDLRMGGYTDTQYF.